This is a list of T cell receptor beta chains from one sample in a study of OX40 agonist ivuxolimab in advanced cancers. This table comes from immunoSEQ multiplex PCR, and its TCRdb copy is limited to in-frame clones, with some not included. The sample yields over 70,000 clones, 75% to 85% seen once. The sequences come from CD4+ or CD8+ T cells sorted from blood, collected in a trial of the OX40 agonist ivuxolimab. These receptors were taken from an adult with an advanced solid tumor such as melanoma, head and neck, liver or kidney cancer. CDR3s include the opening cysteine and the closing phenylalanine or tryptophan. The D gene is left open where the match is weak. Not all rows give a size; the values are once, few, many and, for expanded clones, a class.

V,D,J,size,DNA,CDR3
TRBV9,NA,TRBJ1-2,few,TGTGCCAGCAGCGTAGGGGATTGGGGCTATGGCTACACCTTC,CASSVGDWGYGYTF
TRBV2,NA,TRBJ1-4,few,TGTGCCAGCAGTGAAGCAAGAGGGTTAAGACTGTTTTTT,CASSEARGLRLFF
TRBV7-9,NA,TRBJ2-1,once,TGTGCCACCAGACTGGACAACTCCTACAATGAGCAGTTCTTC,CATRLDNSYNEQFF
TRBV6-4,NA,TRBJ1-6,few,TGTGCCAGCAGTCTTGGGACCAATTCACCCCTCCACTTT,CASSLGTNSPLHF
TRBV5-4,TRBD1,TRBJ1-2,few,TGTGCCAGCAGCCCGGGAACTGACAGGGGGGGTGGCTACACCTTC,CASSPGTDRGGGYTF
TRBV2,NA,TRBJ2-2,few,TGTGCCAGCTCTACTTCCGGGCCCAACACCGGGGAGCTGTTTTTT,CASSTSGPNTGELFF
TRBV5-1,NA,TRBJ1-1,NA,TGCGCCAGCAGCGCCGACAGCAAGACTGAAGCTTTCTTT,CASSADSKTEAFF
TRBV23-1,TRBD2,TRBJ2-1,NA,TGCGCCAGCAGTCACGAGCGGGGGGAGGCCAATGAGCAGTTCTTC,CASSHERGEANEQFF
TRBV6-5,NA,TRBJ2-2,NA,TGTGCCAGCACTCAATGGGGCGGCGGGGAGCTGTTTTTT,CASTQWGGGELFF
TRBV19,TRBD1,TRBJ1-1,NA,TGTGCCACTAGGGGGCTCAACACTGAAGCTTTCTTT,CATRGLNTEAFF
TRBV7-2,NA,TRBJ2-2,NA,TGTGCCAGCAGCTTGCTTTCCGGGGAGCTGTTTTTT,CASSLLSGELFF
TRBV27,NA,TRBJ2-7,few,TGTGCCAGCAGTTTACGTCACGAGCAGTACTTC,CASSLRHEQYF
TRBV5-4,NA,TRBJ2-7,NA,TGTGCCAGCAGCCGAGGCGGACATTCACTTGGCCAGAGGTCCTACGAGCAGTACTTC,CASSRGGHSLGQRSYEQYF
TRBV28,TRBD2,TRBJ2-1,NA,TGTGCCAGCAGTTTGGGGATAGCGGGGGGCGCCTTCCACAATGAGCAGTTCTTC,CASSLGIAGGAFHNEQFF
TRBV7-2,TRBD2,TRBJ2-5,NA,TGTGCCAGCAGCGACGGGACTAGGGGAGAGACCCAGTACTTC,CASSDGTRGETQYF
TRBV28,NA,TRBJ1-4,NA,TGTGCCAGCAGCCAAAGTGGGGGAACTGAAAAACTGTTTTTT,CASSQSGGTEKLFF
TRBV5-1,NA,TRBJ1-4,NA,TGCGCCAGCAGCTTGGCGGGCTCACCTAAAAAACTGTTTTTT,CASSLAGSPKKLFF
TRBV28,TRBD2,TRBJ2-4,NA,TGTGCCAGCAGGCCGGGACTAGCGGGGGCCGGCACGGACTTC,CASRPGLAGAGTDF
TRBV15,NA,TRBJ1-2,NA,TGTGCCACCAGCAGAGATCCCGCGAAAAAGGGTAACTATGGCTACACCTTC,CATSRDPAKKGNYGYTF
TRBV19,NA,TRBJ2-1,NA,TGTGCCAGTAGTACATCTTTGGACCCTGGGAATGAGCAGTTCTTC,CASSTSLDPGNEQFF
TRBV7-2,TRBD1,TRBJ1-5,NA,TGTGCCAGCAGCTCACAGGGGGGTGAGCCCCAGCATTTT,CASSSQGGEPQHF
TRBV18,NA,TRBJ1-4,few,TGTGCCAGCTCACCAAGGGACGAGAATGAAAAACTGTTTTTT,CASSPRDENEKLFF
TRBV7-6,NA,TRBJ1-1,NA,TGTGCCAGCAGCGGTTACAGGGTTTCTGAAGCTTTCTTT,CASSGYRVSEAFF
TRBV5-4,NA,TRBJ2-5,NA,TGTGCCAGCAGTCGGCTAGCGAAGGAGACCCAGTACTTC,CASSRLAKETQYF
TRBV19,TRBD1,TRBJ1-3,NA,TGTGCCAGTAGTCCTCGGACAGGTTGGGCGACTTCTGGAAACACCATATATTTT,CASSPRTGWATSGNTIYF
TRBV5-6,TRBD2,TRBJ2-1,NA,TGTGCCAGCAGCTTGGGCGGGAGGGCCTACAATGAGCAGTTCTTC,CASSLGGRAYNEQFF
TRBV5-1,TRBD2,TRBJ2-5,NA,TGCGCCAGCAGCATCGGGACTAATCAAGAGACCCAGTACTTC,CASSIGTNQETQYF
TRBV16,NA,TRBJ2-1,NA,TGTGCCAGCAGCGGACCCAACTACAATGAGCAGTTCTTC,CASSGPNYNEQFF
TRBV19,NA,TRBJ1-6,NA,TGTGCCAGTAGTTCCCATAGGACCGGCGATTCACCCCTCCACTTT,CASSSHRTGDSPLHF
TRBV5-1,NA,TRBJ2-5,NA,TGCGCCAGCAGCTTGGGTGCGGGGGCCCAAGAGACCCAGTACTTC,CASSLGAGAQETQYF
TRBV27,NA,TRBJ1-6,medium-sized,TGTGCCAGCAGTCACCCCGGGGGCGGTGGTTCACCCCTCCACTTT,CASSHPGGGGSPLHF
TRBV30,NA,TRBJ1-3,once,TGTGCCTGGAGGGGGGTTGACACCATATATTTT,CAWRGVDTIYF
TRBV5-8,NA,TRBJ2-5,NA,TGTGCCAGCAGCCCCTGGGGCGGGGTTCGGACCCAGTACTTC,CASSPWGGVRTQYF
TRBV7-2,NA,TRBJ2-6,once,TGTGCCAGCAGCGCTAGCAACTCTGGGGCCAACGTCCTGACTTTC,CASSASNSGANVLTF
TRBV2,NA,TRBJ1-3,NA,TGTGCCAGCAGTGCAGGACGCGGAAACACCATATATTTT,CASSAGRGNTIYF
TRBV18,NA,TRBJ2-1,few,TGTGCCAGCTCACCTCCCGCCGGGGGCAATGAGCAGTTCTTC,CASSPPAGGNEQFF
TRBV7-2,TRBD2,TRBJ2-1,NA,TGTGCCAGCAGCCCCGGGACTAGCTTGTTCTACAATGAGCAGTTCTTC,CASSPGTSLFYNEQFF
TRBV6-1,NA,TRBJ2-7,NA,TGTGCCAGCAGTGGGCGGGCGGCGGGCGAGCAGTACTTC,CASSGRAAGEQYF
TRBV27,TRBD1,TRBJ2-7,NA,TGTGCCAGCAGTTTCGACAGGGGGATCTCCGAGCAGTACTTC,CASSFDRGISEQYF
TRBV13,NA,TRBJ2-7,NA,TGTGCCAGCTACTACGAGCAGTACTTC,CASYYEQYF
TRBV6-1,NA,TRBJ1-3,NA,TGTGCCAGCAGTGATAGGGGCAGGGATCCTTGGGGAAACACCATATATTTT,CASSDRGRDPWGNTIYF